Listed below are T cell receptor beta chains from one sample, sequenced in a study of T cell clonotyping in hematopoietic cell transplantation. Only in-frame clones appear in the TCRdb table, and some are missing; sequencing was by immunoSEQ multiplex PCR. The top ten clones hold 8.5% to 9.5% of a sample with about 16,000 clones, around 71% of them seen once. Source material: peripheral blood mononuclear cells. These receptors all come from an older woman in good health. Some clones in this sample may be carry-over from other donors' samples. Each CDR3 is given with its conserved first and last residue. Fields, in order: J gene, D gene, clone size, V gene, CDR3 protein, CDR3 DNA. The D gene is left open where the match is weak. Expanded clones get a size class; other rows say once, few or many, or leave the size out.

TRBJ1-1 | NA | NA | TRBV30 | CAWSGGGTEAFF | TGTGCCTGGAGTGGTGGGGGCACTGAAGCTTTCTTT
TRBJ1-1 | NA | NA | TRBV5-6 | CASSLLGGAGGAAEAFF | TGTGCCAGCAGCTTGCTTGGGGGCGCGGGGGGTGCCGCTGAAGCTTTCTTT
TRBJ1-4 | TRBD1 | NA | TRBV4-2 | CASSRSGQRATNEKLFF | TGTGCCAGCAGCCGATCGGGACAGCGTGCAACTAATGAAAAACTGTTTTTT
TRBJ2-1 | NA | NA | TRBV28 | CASRGYNEQFF | TGTGCCAGCAGGGGCTACAATGAGCAGTTCTTC
TRBJ1-4 | NA | NA | TRBV21-1 | CASRHRQGRWEKLFF | TGTGCCAGCAGACATAGACAGGGGCGCTGGGAAAAACTGTTTTTT
TRBJ2-1 | TRBD2 | NA | TRBV5-1 | CASSRPGTSGIYEQFF | TGCGCCAGCAGTCGACCGGGGACTAGCGGGATCTATGAGCAGTTCTTC
TRBJ2-2 | NA | NA | TRBV5-1 | CASSYDGNTGELFF | TGCGCCAGCAGCTACGACGGAAACACCGGGGAGCTGTTTTTT
TRBJ1-2 | TRBD1 | few | TRBV5-8 | CASSLGQGANHYTF | TGTGCCAGCAGCTTGGGACAGGGGGCGAATCACTACACCTTC
TRBJ1-1 | NA | NA | TRBV28 | CASMASSSARWAGSTEAFF | TGTGCCAGCATGGCGTCTTCTTCGGCTCGGTGGGCAGGAAGCACTGAAGCTTTCTTT
TRBJ2-1 | NA | once | TRBV7-2 | CASSPRRTYNEQFF | TGTGCCAGCAGCCCCCGCAGGACGTACAATGAGCAGTTCTTC
TRBJ2-7 | NA | NA | TRBV28 | CASRFPGAGPNYEQYF | TGTGCCAGCAGATTCCCAGGGGCGGGGCCCAACTACGAGCAGTACTTC
TRBJ1-4 | NA | NA | TRBV25-1 | CASSAPGLDYEKLFF | TGTGCCAGCAGTGCGCCGGGCCTAGACTACGAAAAACTGTTTTTT
TRBJ1-6 | NA | NA | TRBV4-3 | CASSQDGGYSPLHF | TGCGCCAGCAGCCAAGATGGTGGATACTCACCCCTCCACTTT
TRBJ1-1 | TRBD1 | NA | TRBV7-3 | CASSFTGVNTEAFF | TGTGCCAGCAGCTTCACAGGGGTGAACACTGAAGCTTTCTTT
TRBJ2-2 | NA | NA | TRBV25-1 | CASSEQTADTGELFF | TGTGCCAGCAGTGAACAAACAGCGGACACCGGGGAGCTGTTTTTT
TRBJ1-2 | NA | NA | TRBV6-5 | CASSPGANNYGYTF | TGTGCCAGCAGTCCAGGAGCCAATAACTATGGCTACACCTTC
TRBJ1-2 | NA | NA | TRBV6-5 | CASRSGLNYGYTF | TGTGCCAGCAGATCTGGGTTGAACTATGGCTACACCTTC
TRBJ1-4 | NA | NA | TRBV2 | CASKGIIKGEKLFF | TGTGCCAGCAAGGGAATAATAAAGGGTGAAAAACTGTTTTTT
TRBJ2-7 | TRBD2 | few | TRBV29-1 | CSADSGGTNPYEQYF | TGCAGCGCGGACTCCGGGGGGACGAACCCCTACGAGCAGTACTTC
TRBJ2-1 | NA | NA | TRBV9 | CASSASLSSYNEQFF | TGTGCCAGCAGCGCTAGTCTGAGCTCCTACAATGAGCAGTTCTTC
TRBJ1-1 | NA | NA | TRBV6-1 | CASRERGTENTEAFF | TGTGCCAGCAGAGAGAGAGGCACGGAGAACACTGAAGCTTTCTTT
TRBJ2-7 | TRBD1 | few | TRBV10-1 | CASRQGSEQYF | TGCGCCAGCCGACAGGGAAGCGAGCAGTACTTC
TRBJ2-5 | TRBD2 | few | TRBV7-2 | CASSFQGLAGGFQYF | TGTGCCAGCAGCTTCCAAGGACTAGCGGGAGGGTTTCAGTACTTC
TRBJ2-7 | NA | NA | TRBV30 | CAWSGQNEQYF | TGTGCCTGGAGCGGCCAGAACGAGCAGTACTTC
TRBJ2-2 | TRBD2 | NA | TRBV7-2 | CASRPTSVPGELFF | TGTGCCAGCAGACCAACTAGCGTCCCCGGGGAGCTGTTTTTT
TRBJ1-5 | TRBD1 | NA | TRBV7-2 | CASSSTGGGQPQHF | TGTGCCAGCAGCTCCACAGGGGGCGGACAGCCCCAGCATTTT
TRBJ2-1 | NA | NA | TRBV5-1 | CASSSGENEQFF | TGCGCCAGCAGCTCTGGGGAGAATGAGCAGTTCTTC
TRBJ1-2 | TRBD1 | NA | TRBV19 | CASSALDRGIGYGYTF | TGTGCCAGTAGTGCCTTGGACAGGGGTATAGGCTATGGCTACACCTTC
TRBJ1-1 | NA | few | TRBV7-2 | CASSLGSNTEAFF | TGTGCCAGCAGCTTAGGGTCGAACACTGAAGCTTTCTTT
TRBJ1-2 | TRBD1 | NA | TRBV4-3 | CASSRGQGAQGYGYTF | TGCGCCAGCAGCCGAGGACAGGGGGCGCAGGGCTATGGCTACACCTTC
TRBJ2-3 | NA | NA | TRBV6-4 | CASSEGVTDTQYF | TGTGCCAGCAGTGAAGGGGTCACAGATACGCAGTATTTT